These 12 T cell receptor beta chains originate from one sample sequenced in a study of blood T cell repertoires in COVID-19. The repertoire was sequenced with immunoSEQ multiplex PCR; TCRdb's copy has only in-frame clones and lacks some. The sample gives approximately 260,000 clones, 85% to 90% of which show up once; roughly 3.6% is in the top ten. The material sequenced was peripheral blood. The origin of the receptors is a woman between 40 and 50 years old with acute or convalescent COVID-19.

This clone appeared a single time. The rearrangement links TRBV5-1 to TRBJ1-2, with 10 bases fitting TRBD1. Germline V gene lookup returns CDR1 SGHRS and CDR2 YFSETQ. V was pared by 0 bases and J by 7 bases, with 0 bases of the junction left unmatched. The CDR3 loop spans 13 amino acids. CDR3 nucleotides: TGCGCCAGCAGCTTGGGGGACAGGGGTGGCTACACCTTC. Its translation is CASSLGDRGGYTF. Filled out from reference TRBV5-1 and TRBJ1-2, the complete variable domain reads KAGVTQTPRYLIKTRGQQVTLSCSPISGHRSVSWYQQTPGQGLQFLFEYFSETQRNKGNFPGRFSGRQFSNSRSEMNVSTLELGDSALYLCASSLGDRGGYTFGSGTRLTVV.

This clone was recorded once. V usage is TRBV5-6 and J usage is TRBJ1-1; the D is unclear. The CDR3 totals 17 residues. Germline V gene lookup returns CDR1 SGHDT and CDR2 YYEEEE. Trimming took 0 bases from V and 4 from J, leaving 19 bases between them. CDR3 protein: CASSLGEVGSPSTEAFF. The CDR3 DNA is TGTGCCAGCAGCTTGGGTGAGGTCGGGTCCCCTAGCACTGAAGCTTTCTTT.

The CDR3: CASSLGIGDTEAFF. The CDR3 DNA is TGTGCCAGCAGCTTAGGTATAGGGGACACTGAAGCTTTCTTT. The chain couples TRBV7-9 to TRBJ1-1; D may be TRBD1 (5 bases). Germline V gene data show CDR1 as SEHNR and CDR2 as FQNEAQ (reference sequence). The CDR3 is 14 residues long. Trimming cost V 1 base and J 3 bases, with 9 bases left between them.

The J gene is TRBJ2-3, the V gene TRBV28; D gene ambiguous. Trimming took off 3 bases at V and 0 bases at J, with 10 bases between the two ends. In germline, CDR1 is MDHEN, CDR2 SYDVKM. The CDR3 is 15 amino acids. The DNA for the CDR3 is TGTGCCAGCAGTTTGGGTACTATCAGCACAGATACGCAGTATTTT. It is translated as CASSLGTISTDTQYF.

The J gene is TRBJ2-4, the V gene TRBV13; no definite D call. CDR3 length: 16 amino acids. The germline gives CDR1 PRHDT, CDR2 FYEKMQ (reference sequence). Trimming cost V 5 bases and J 0 bases, with 14 bases left between them. The DNA of the CDR3 is TGTGCCAGCAGCATTCCGGTCATTCTAGCCAAAAACATTCAGTACTTC. This sequence encodes CASSIPVILAKNIQYF. Complete variable domain (other parts from reference TRBV13 and TRBJ2-4): AAGVIQSPRHLIKEKRETATLKCYPIPRHDTVYWYQQGPGQDPQFLISFYEKMQSDKGSIPDRFSAQQFSDYHSELNMSSLELGDSALYFCASSIPVILAKNIQYFGAGTRLSVL.

In DNA form, the CDR3 reads TGTGCCAGCAGCTTAGGGCTAGCGGGGGGTACGATCGGGGAGCTGTTTTTT. Translated: CASSLGLAGGTIGELFF. V and J are TRBV7-2 and TRBJ2-2; 11 positions agree with TRBD2. Germline V gene lookup returns CDR1 SGHTA and CDR2 FQGNSA. V lost 1 base and J lost 7; bases outside the gene matches: 8. This CDR3 region has 17 residues.

V gene TRBV4-2 combines with J gene TRBJ1-6, with a possible D match to TRBD1 (5 bases). The CDR3 spans 14 residues. V lost 3 bases and J 8 bases, leaving 11 bases between the germline ends. Germline-derived CDR1 and CDR2 are LGHNA and YNFKEQ. This CDR3 is CASSQGGRYSPLHF. CDR3 nucleotide sequence: TGTGCCAGCAGCCAGGGGGGTAGATATTCACCCCTCCACTTT.

This clone came up a few times. The chain carries TRBV20-1 and TRBJ2-3, with 8 bases matching TRBD2. Unmatched junction bases numbered 9, after V lost 3 bases and J lost 1 base. Germline values: CDR1 DFQATT, CDR2 SNEGSKA (reference sequence). This CDR3 spans 16 amino acids. The CDR3 here is CSASWETSVRTDTQYF. CDR3 nucleotides: TGCAGTGCTAGTTGGGAGACTAGCGTACGCACAGATACGCAGTATTTT.

This clone was observed a single time. The chain couples TRBV30 to TRBJ2-3; 11 bases fit TRBD2. The CDR3 has 12 amino acids. Germline V CDR1 and CDR2: GTSNPN, SVGIG (reference sequence). The V and J ends lost 2 bases and 11 bases, in that order; junction bases with no gene match: 3. The DNA of the CDR3 is TGTGCCTGGAGTCTACTAGCGGGGGTGCAGTATTTT. Amino acids: CAWSLLAGVQYF.

V usage is TRBV6-1 and J usage is TRBJ1-1, with D tentatively TRBD1 (6 bases). V was pared by 2 bases and J by 2 bases, with 9 bases between. The CDR3 spans 14 residues. Germline CDR1 and CDR2: MNHNS and SASEGT. The CDR3 loop reads CASSEQGTNTEAFF. The CDR3 DNA reads as TGTGCCAGCAGTGAACAGGGGACAAACACTGAAGCTTTCTTT.

The CDR3 DNA is TGCGCCAGCAGCGCTGATGTCGGGTTGCGGGGCTATGGCTACACCTTC. It encodes CASSADVGLRGYGYTF. This rearrangement joins TRBV5-1 to TRBJ1-2; D remains unclear. This CDR3 is 16 amino acids long. The V gene's germline CDR1 is SGHRS and CDR2 YFSETQ. The ends were cut back, 4 bases at V and 4 bases at J, with 20 bases in the middle.

This chain uses TRBV19 with TRBJ1-1; D call uncertain. CDR1 is LNHDA, CDR2 SQIVND, per germline (reference sequence). Trimming cost V 5 bases and J 1 base, with 8 bases left between them. The CDR3 is made up of 13 amino acids. The CDR3 protein is CASSVYRNTEAFF. CDR3 DNA: TGTGCCAGTAGTGTGTACAGGAACACTGAAGCTTTCTTT.